The clone carrying this TCR beta chain was counted ten times or more. The data stem from a study of T cells in Graves' hyperthyroidism and ophthalmopathy. This CDR3 region has 13 residues. V was clipped by 4 bases and J by 4 bases, with 7 bases between them. Looked up from germline, CDR1 is SGHTA and CDR2 is FQGNSA. Amplification of TCR beta CDR3 regions used RNA as the template. HTBI primers were the set used in a first-round RT-PCR of the TCR CDR3. MiXCR, applied by TCRdb to the multiplex PCR reads, yields one record per CDR3 protein. The table has about 590,000 distinct CDR3 sequences, around 14% seen once.

The sequenced material came from blood. The chain is built from TRBV7-2 and TRBJ1-4; no clear D gene. This clonotype was sampled from a woman aged 25 to 39 with Graves' hyperthyroidism. CDR3 coding DNA: TGTGCCAGCAGCTCCGGCCTTAATGAAAAACTGTTTTTT. Translated: CASSSGLNEKLFF.